This TCR beta chain was recovered during a study of blood T cell repertoires in COVID-19. On the study more broadly: Researchers got acute and convalescent COVID-19 samples from the United States, Italy and Spain. T cells, B-cell-depleted T cells, or PBMCs provided the cDNA or gDNA that served as material.

Per the original data handling: From reference gene primer amplification, estimates of nucleated cell counts were derived. Here immunoSEQ multiplex PCR was the method, and the copy in TCRdb shows in-frame clones only, minus some. V and J calls and clone size follow that table, whereas D and trimming were derived from the DNA. The table lists approximately 140,000 clones, approximately 88% of them singletons, with 2.2% in the top ten. This CDR3 has 15 amino acids. The V gene end was trimmed by 1 base and the J gene end by 5 bases; junction bases not matched to a gene: 3. CDR1 is SEHNR, CDR2 FQNEAQ, per germline (reference sequence).

The chain uses TRBV7-9 and TRBJ1-5; TRBD1 matches 9 bases. This clonotype originated in a man between 65 and 80 years old with acute or convalescent COVID-19. The sequenced sample consisted of peripheral blood. CDR3 nucleotides: TGTGCCAGCAGCTTAGGGGACAGGGACCATCAGCCCCAGCATTTT. Protein: CASSLGDRDHQPQHF.